The 13 T cell receptor beta chains in this list originate from one sample, sequenced in a study of cytomegalovirus exposure and HLA in healthy donors. A multiplex PCR was run with 60 Vbeta primers and 13 Jbeta primers. Clones were read by immunoSEQ multiplex PCR, and TCRdb kept only the in-frame ones, dropping some. The listing contains some 41,000 clones. The sequenced material came from PBMCs. The receptors shown here come from a male donor in good health and CMV-seronegative.

V and J are TRBV19 and TRBJ2-3, with D possibly being TRBD1 (7 bases). Germline assignment: CDR1 LNHDA and CDR2 SQIVND (reference sequence). Trimming removed 7 bases from V and 7 bases from J, with 15 bases in between. The CDR3 consists of 13 residues. In nucleotides, the CDR3 is TGTGCCAGTACCGCAGGGGGGATGAATACGCAGTATTTT. Protein sequence: CASTAGGMNTQYF.

V usage is TRBV4-1 and J usage is TRBJ1-1; D gene unclear. Trimming cost V 5 bases and J 1 base, with 23 bases left between them. CDR1 is MGHRA and CDR2 is YSYEKL in the germline V gene. The CDR3 is 18 amino acids. CDR3 in amino acids: CASSKGVSVGSGNTEAFF. CDR3 bases: TGCGCCAGCAGCAAAGGAGTCAGTGTCGGGTCGGGGAACACTGAAGCTTTCTTT.

The chain combines TRBV29-1 with TRBJ2-1; TRBD2 aligns across 8 bases. This CDR3 is 14 amino acids long. V shed 5 bases, J shed 6 bases, and the junction held 9 bases outside the gene matches. The germline CDR1 and CDR2 sequences are SQVTM and ANQGSEA. The CDR3 bases are TGCAGCGTTTCCCCGGCGGGGGGTCCCAATGAGCAGTTCTTC. Amino acid sequence: CSVSPAGGPNEQFF.

The rearrangement joins TRBV30 to TRBJ1-2; D is unclear. Trimming removed 0 bases from V and 6 bases from J, with 5 bases in between. Per germline, CDR1 GTSNPN and CDR2 SVGIG (reference sequence). The CDR3 covers 11 residues. CDR3 nucleotides: TGTGCCTGGAGTGTTACTGATGGCTACACCTTC. As protein: CAWSVTDGYTF.

This chain connects TRBV18 to TRBJ1-5; tentatively, D is TRBD1 (5 bases). V lost 2 bases, J lost 4 bases, and 9 bases lay in between. This CDR3 is 14 amino acids long. Germline values: CDR1 KGHSH, CDR2 LQKENI. The CDR3 protein is CASSPYGGNQPQHF. In DNA form, the CDR3 reads TGTGCCAGCTCACCATACGGGGGAAATCAGCCCCAGCATTTT.

The chain employs TRBV4-1 and TRBJ1-5; D is undetermined. The CDR3 is made up of 17 amino acids. Trimming left V 2 bases short and J 2 bases short, with 16 bases between. Germline CDR1 and CDR2: MGHRA and YSYEKL. CDR3 nucleotides: TGCGCCAGCAGCCAATTGACTGGGTATTTCGGCAATCAGCCCCAGCATTTT. Amino acids: CASSQLTGYFGNQPQHF.

V usage is TRBV7-8 and J usage is TRBJ2-1, with D hard to call. The CDR3 sequence is 16 residues long. V was clipped by 5 bases and J by 2 bases, with 16 bases between them. CDR1 and CDR2 from the germline V gene are SGHVS and FQNEAQ. As DNA, the CDR3 is TGTGCCAGCAGCGCCCCGTTGAGCGAGGCCTACAATGAGCAGTTCTTC. Protein product: CASSAPLSEAYNEQFF.

The J gene is TRBJ2-2, the V gene TRBV18; 8 bases line up with TRBD1. This CDR3 has 15 amino acids. V gave up 3 bases and J gave up 3 bases; unmatched junction bases: 3. Germline V gene lookup returns CDR1 KGHSH and CDR2 LQKENI. This chain's CDR3 is CASSPMTGDTGELFF. In DNA form, the CDR3 reads TGTGCCAGCTCACCGATGACAGGGGACACCGGGGAGCTGTTTTTT.

The J gene is TRBJ1-1, the V gene TRBV5-3; TRBD1 is a possible D gene (5 bases). TRBV5-3 is classed as an ORF, of uncertain function. The V gene lost 4 bases and the J gene lost 8 bases, with 9 bases spanning the gap. The CDR3 runs to 11 residues. The CDR3 DNA reads TGTGCCAGAAGCGGACACGGAGAAGCTTTCTTT. This codes for CARSGHGEAFF.

In terms of frequency, this clone is medium-sized. This chain connects TRBV7-9 to TRBJ1-3, with D possibly being TRBD1 (5 bases). The CDR3 length is 15 residues. Between the trimmed V and J ends, which lost 5 bases and 3 bases, there was a span of 14 bases. Germline V gene lookup returns CDR1 SEHNR and CDR2 FQNEAQ (reference sequence). The CDR3: CASSLHGQGGNTIYF. The CDR3 DNA reads as TGTGCCAGCAGCCTTCACGGTCAGGGTGGAAACACCATATATTTT.

The rearrangement links TRBV9 to TRBJ2-7; TRBD2 aligns across 9 bases. CDR1 is SGDLS, CDR2 YYNGEE, per germline. The CDR3 spans 16 residues. Trimming removed 4 bases from V and 4 bases from J; junction bases left unmatched: 12. In DNA form, the CDR3 reads TGTGCCAGCAGCCCCAGTGGTAGCGGGGGAACTTACGAGCAGTACTTC. Protein sequence: CASSPSGSGGTYEQYF.

The J gene is TRBJ2-3, the V gene TRBV9, with TRBD2 identical over 8 bases. The CDR3 loop spans 15 amino acids. CDR1 is SGDLS, CDR2 YYNGEE, per germline. The V segment lost 4 bases and the J segment 3 bases; nucleotides outside the gene matches: 7. CDR3 sequence: CASSFRGTRTDTQYF. The CDR3 coding sequence is TGTGCCAGCAGCTTTCGCGGGACTAGGACAGATACGCAGTATTTT.

This chain joins TRBV4-1 and TRBJ2-7, with 10 nucleotides matching TRBD1. The CDR3 extends over 15 amino acids. Germline CDR1 reads MGHRA; CDR2 reads YSYEKL. The J segment lost 5 bases and the V segment lost 0 bases, leaving 4 bases of the junction unmatched. The chain's CDR3 is CASSQDETGGNEQYF. As DNA, the CDR3 is TGCGCCAGCAGCCAAGACGAGACAGGGGGCAACGAGCAGTACTTC.